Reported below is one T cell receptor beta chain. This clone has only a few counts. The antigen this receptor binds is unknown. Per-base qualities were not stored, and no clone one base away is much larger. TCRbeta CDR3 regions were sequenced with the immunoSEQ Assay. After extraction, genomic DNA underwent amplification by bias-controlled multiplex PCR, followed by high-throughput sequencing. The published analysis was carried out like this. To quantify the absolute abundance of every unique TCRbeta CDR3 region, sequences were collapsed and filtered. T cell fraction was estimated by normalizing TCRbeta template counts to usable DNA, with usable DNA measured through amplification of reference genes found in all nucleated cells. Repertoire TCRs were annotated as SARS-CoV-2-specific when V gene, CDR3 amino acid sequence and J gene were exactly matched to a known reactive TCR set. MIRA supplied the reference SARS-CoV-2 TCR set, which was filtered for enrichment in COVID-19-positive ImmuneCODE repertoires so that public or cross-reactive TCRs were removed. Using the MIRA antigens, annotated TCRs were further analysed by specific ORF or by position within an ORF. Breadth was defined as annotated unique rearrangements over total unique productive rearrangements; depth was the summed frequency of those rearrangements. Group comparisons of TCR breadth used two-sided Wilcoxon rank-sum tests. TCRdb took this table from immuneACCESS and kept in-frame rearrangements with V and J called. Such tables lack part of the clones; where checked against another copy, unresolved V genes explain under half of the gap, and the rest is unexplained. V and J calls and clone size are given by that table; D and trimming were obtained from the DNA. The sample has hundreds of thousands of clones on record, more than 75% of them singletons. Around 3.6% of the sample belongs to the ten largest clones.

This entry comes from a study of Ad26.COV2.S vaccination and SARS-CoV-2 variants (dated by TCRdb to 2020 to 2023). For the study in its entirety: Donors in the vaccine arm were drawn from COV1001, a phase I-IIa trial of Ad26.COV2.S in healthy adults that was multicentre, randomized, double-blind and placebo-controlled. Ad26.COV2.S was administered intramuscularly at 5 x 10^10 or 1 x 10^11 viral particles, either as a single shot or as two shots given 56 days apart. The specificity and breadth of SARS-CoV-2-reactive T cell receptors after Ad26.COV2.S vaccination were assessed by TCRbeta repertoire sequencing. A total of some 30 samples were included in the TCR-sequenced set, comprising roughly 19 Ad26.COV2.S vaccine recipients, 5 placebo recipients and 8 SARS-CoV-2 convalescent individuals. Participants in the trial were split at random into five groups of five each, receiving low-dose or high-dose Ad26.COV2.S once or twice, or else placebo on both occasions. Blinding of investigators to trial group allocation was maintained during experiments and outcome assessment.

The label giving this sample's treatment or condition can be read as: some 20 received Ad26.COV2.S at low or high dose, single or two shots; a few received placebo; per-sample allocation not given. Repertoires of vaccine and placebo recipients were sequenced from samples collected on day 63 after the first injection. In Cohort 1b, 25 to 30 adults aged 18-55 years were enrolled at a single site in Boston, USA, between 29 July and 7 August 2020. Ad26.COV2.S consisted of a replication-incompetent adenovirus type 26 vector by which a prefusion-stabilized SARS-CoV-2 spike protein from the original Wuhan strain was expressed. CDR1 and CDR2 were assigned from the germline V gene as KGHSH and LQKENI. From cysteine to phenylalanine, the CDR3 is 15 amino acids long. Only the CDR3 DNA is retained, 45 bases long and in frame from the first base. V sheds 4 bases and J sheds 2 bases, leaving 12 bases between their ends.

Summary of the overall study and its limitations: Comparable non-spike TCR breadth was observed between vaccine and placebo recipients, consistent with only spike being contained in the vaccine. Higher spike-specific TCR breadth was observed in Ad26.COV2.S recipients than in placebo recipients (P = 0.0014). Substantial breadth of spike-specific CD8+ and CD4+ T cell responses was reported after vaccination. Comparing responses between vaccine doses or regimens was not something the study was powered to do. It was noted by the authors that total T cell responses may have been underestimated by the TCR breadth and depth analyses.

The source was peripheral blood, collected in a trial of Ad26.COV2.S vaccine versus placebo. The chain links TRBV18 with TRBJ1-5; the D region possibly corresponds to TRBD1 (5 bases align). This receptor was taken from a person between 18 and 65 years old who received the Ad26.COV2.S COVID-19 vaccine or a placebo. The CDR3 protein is CASSLLGDGNQPQHF. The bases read TGTGCCAGCTCACTCTTAGGGGACGGCAATCAGCCCCAGCATTTT. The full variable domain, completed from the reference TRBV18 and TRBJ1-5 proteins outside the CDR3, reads NAGVMQNPRHLVRRRGQEARLRCSPMKGHSHVYWYRQLPEEGLKFMVYLQKENIIDESGMPKERFSAEFPKEGPSILRIQQVVRGDSAAYFCASSLLGDGNQPQHFGDGTRLSIL.